One sample yielded the 21 T cell receptor beta chains listed below, sequenced in a study of CD8 T cells in Susac syndrome. With random hexamers, roughly 0.45 to 1 ug RNA was reverse transcribed. MiXCR, run by TCRdb on the immunoSEQ multiplex PCR reads, gives a single entry per CDR3 protein. The data hold about 430,000 distinct CDR3 sequences, with 85% observed a single time. Sequencing used CD8+ T cells from PBMCs. The source of these receptors is a human donor with multiple sclerosis.

This clonotype has only a few counts. This chain uses TRBV4-2 with TRBJ1-5; D may be TRBD1 (6 bases). CDR1 is LGHNA and CDR2 is YNFKEQ in the germline V gene. This CDR3 is built from 14 residues. Trimming took off 2 bases at V and 11 bases at J, with 16 bases between the two ends. Here the CDR3 reads CASSQLGGRSAQHF. The CDR3 coding sequence is TGTGCCAGCAGCCAACTGGGGGGCCGCTCCGCCCAGCATTTT.

In DNA, the CDR3 is TGTGCCAGCAGCTTCTTCGAGTGGGATAGCAATCAGCCCCAGCATTTT. Its translation is CASSFFEWDSNQPQHF. This chain joins TRBV7-2 and TRBJ1-5, with D hard to call. Trimming took off 3 bases at V and 0 bases at J, with 12 bases between the two ends. This CDR3 is built from 16 residues. Germline lookup yields CDR1 SGHTA and CDR2 FQGNSA. The full variable domain, in which reference TRBV7-2 and TRBJ1-5 provide the parts outside the CDR3, is GAGVSQSPSNKVTEKGKDVELRCDPISGHTALYWYRQSLGQGLEFLIYFQGNSAPDKSGLPSDRFSAERTGGSVSTLTIQRTQQEDSAVYLCASSFFEWDSNQPQHFGDGTRLSIL.

This clonotype was recorded only once. The chain links TRBV27 to TRBJ2-3; D might be TRBD1 (6 bases). The germline V and J ends were trimmed by 6 bases and 0 bases, with 13 bases remaining between them. The germline gives CDR1 MNHEY, CDR2 SMNVEV (reference sequence). There are 15 residues in the CDR3. The CDR3, as DNA: TGTGCCAGCAGGGCAGGGGTGATTAGCACAGATACGCAGTATTTT. Translating it yields CASRAGVISTDTQYF.

The chain employs TRBV4-1 and TRBJ2-5; 8 bases line up with TRBD1. CDR1 and CDR2 (germline): MGHRA, YSYEKL. The CDR3 spans 15 residues. J lost 5 bases, V lost 2 bases, and 7 bases had no gene match. The CDR3 loop is CASSQRTGPSETQYF. In DNA form, the CDR3 reads TGCGCCAGCAGCCAAAGGACAGGGCCATCGGAGACCCAGTACTTC.

The CDR3 bases are TGTGCCAGCAGCCAGGACAGTGACAATCAGCCCCAGCATTTT. Its protein is CASSQDSDNQPQHF. The J gene is TRBJ1-5, the V gene TRBV12-3 or TRBV12-4, with D perhaps matching TRBD1 (6 bases). This CDR3 has 14 residues. V was trimmed by 6 bases and J by 3 bases, leaving 12 bases between them.

The CDR3 DNA reads TGTGCCAGTAGTTGGGACCCCTCCTACAATGAGCAGTTCTTC. This translates into CASSWDPSYNEQFF. This chain links TRBV19 with TRBJ2-1; the D gene could be TRBD1 or TRBD2 (5 bases each). The CDR3 is 14 residues long. Trimming left V 5 bases short and J 0 bases short, with 8 bases between. Germline V gene sequence: CDR1 LNHDA, CDR2 SQIVND (reference sequence).

The V call is TRBV4-1, the J call TRBJ2-1; 14 nucleotides line up with TRBD2. Germline V lookup: CDR1 MGHRA, CDR2 YSYEKL. The CDR3 consists of 18 residues. V dropped 2 bases and J dropped 4; count of bases not matched to a gene: 7. The CDR3 DNA follows: TGCGCCAGCAGCCAATATGGACTAGCGGGGGGTACATACAATGAGCAGTTCTTC. It specifies CASSQYGLAGGTYNEQFF.

This clonotype was detected once. At one end the junction does not follow the germline gene, possibly because of a read error. This chain joins TRBV14 and TRBJ1-1; tentative D call: TRBD1 (5 bases). The CDR3 sequence is 16 residues long. Germline CDR1 is SGHDN and CDR2 is FVKESK. CDR3 DNA: TGTGCCAGCAGTGATGTGGAGTGGGGCCCGAACGCTGAAGCTTTCTTT. Its protein product is CASSDVEWGPNAEAFF.

This clonotype occurred once. A read error may produce the germline difference seen at one junction end. This chain joins TRBV4-1 and TRBJ2-7, with a weak D call TRBD2 (5 bases). The CDR3 covers 16 residues. CDR1 MGHRA and CDR2 YSYEKL come from the germline V gene. The CDR3 spells CASSQSAGLGSFEQYF. CDR3 bases: TGCGCCAGCAGCCAAAGTGCTGGACTGGGGTCCTTCGAGCAGTACTTC.

A single count supports this clonotype. J is TRBJ1-1 and V is TRBV29-1; TRBD1 agrees at 7 bases. Looked up from germline, CDR1 is SQVTM and CDR2 is ANQGSEA. V lost 1 base, J lost 1 base, and 6 bases stayed unmatched. The CDR3 is 15 residues long. This chain's CDR3 is CSVEGDREGNTEAFF. In DNA, the CDR3 is TGCAGCGTTGAAGGCGACAGGGAGGGGAACACTGAAGCTTTCTTT.

V usage is TRBV4-1 and J usage is TRBJ1-1; 8 nucleotides match TRBD1. This CDR3 region has 16 residues. Looked up from germline, CDR1 is MGHRA and CDR2 is YSYEKL. J was trimmed by 1 base and V by 0 bases; bases with no gene match: 4. The CDR3 nucleotides are TGCGCCAGCAGCCAAGATGGACAGGGACCGAACACTGAAGCTTTCTTT. Amino acids: CASSQDGQGPNTEAFF.

This clonotype appeared a single time. The J gene is TRBJ1-1, the V gene TRBV5-1; D possibly corresponds to TRBD1 (5 bases). V was cut by 4 bases and J by 6 bases, with 16 bases left in between. This CDR3 has 14 amino acids. Germline assignment: CDR1 SGHRS and CDR2 YFSETQ. The CDR3: CASSPGEWGAEAFF. The CDR3 DNA reads TGCGCCAGCAGCCCCGGGGAGTGGGGGGCTGAAGCTTTCTTT.

This clonotype was counted between two and nine times. The chain has TRBV6-1 and TRBJ2-2; 7 nucleotides align to TRBD2. Germline V lookup: CDR1 MNHNS, CDR2 SASEGT. The CDR3 contains 16 residues. V was pared by 4 bases and J by 3 bases, with 8 bases of the junction left unmatched. CDR3 protein: CASSGPPGLYTGELFF. Here the CDR3 DNA reads TGTGCCAGCAGTGGACCGCCGGGACTATACACCGGGGAGCTGTTTTTT.

The chain joins TRBV27 to TRBJ2-2; D ambiguous. The CDR3 covers 13 residues. V dropped 4 bases and J dropped 4 bases, with 7 bases sitting between them. Looked up from germline, CDR1 is MNHEY and CDR2 is SMNVEV (reference sequence). The DNA for the CDR3 is TGTGCCAGCAGTTCCGGACCCACCGGGGAGCTGTTTTTT. This encodes CASSSGPTGELFF.

V is TRBV6-6 and J is TRBJ2-7; 9 bases line up with TRBD1. CDR3 length: 15 residues. In germline, CDR1 is MNHNY, CDR2 SVGAGI (reference sequence). V lost 8 bases and J lost 6; bases outside the gene matches: 14. The CDR3 nucleotides are TGTGCCAGCTCCCCACTAGACAGGGGGTCTCGCGAGCAGTACTTC. It encodes CASSPLDRGSREQYF.

As DNA, the CDR3 is TGTGCCAGCAGCGCGGACGCGGCGGGAGGTGAGCAGTTCTTC. Encoded protein: CASSADAAGGEQFF. V gene TRBV9 combines with J gene TRBJ2-1; 8 bases are shared with TRBD2. This CDR3 is 14 amino acids long. From germline, CDR1 is SGDLS and CDR2 YYNGEE. The trim removed 3 bases at V and 9 bases at J, leaving 8 bases unmatched.

The J gene is TRBJ2-1, the V gene TRBV7-3; D perhaps matches TRBD2 (6 bases). V lost 2 bases and J 4 bases, leaving 15 bases between the germline ends. Germline V gives CDR1 SGHTA, CDR2 FQGTGA. The CDR3 is made up of 16 amino acids. CDR3: CASSLYGTSQYNEQFF. The DNA of the CDR3 is TGTGCCAGCAGCTTATACGGGACTTCTCAATACAATGAGCAGTTCTTC.

This clonotype showed up just a few times. V and J are TRBV6-1 and TRBJ2-1; TRBD2 agrees at 9 bases. From germline, CDR1 is MNHNS and CDR2 SASEGT. The J segment lost 8 bases and the V segment lost 5 bases, leaving 7 bases of the junction unmatched. The length of the CDR3 is 14 residues. DNA of the CDR3: TGTGCCAGCAGTCCGTCGGGACTAGCAGATGAGCAGTTCTTC. It is translated as CASSPSGLADEQFF.

The J gene is TRBJ2-2, the V gene TRBV10-3; TRBD1 or TRBD2 may be the D gene (6 bases each). CDR1 and CDR2 (germline): ENHRY, SYGVKD. V was cut by 1 base and J by 5 bases, with 14 bases left in between. The CDR3 consists of 16 residues. Written as DNA, the CDR3 is TGTGCCATCAGTGAGTTTCGCAGGGGAGGAACCGGGGAGCTGTTTTTT. It encodes CAISEFRRGGTGELFF.

V usage is TRBV27 and J usage is TRBJ2-7, with no clear D. Germline CDR1 and CDR2: MNHEY and SMNVEV (reference sequence). The CDR3 sequence is 14 residues long. The V end was cut by 3 bases, the J end by 2 bases, with 11 bases between. For the CDR3, the DNA is TGTGCCAGCAGTTTCGTACACAACCCCTACGAGCAGTACTTC. It codes for CASSFVHNPYEQYF.

The CDR3 protein is CASSDTLGLVDTEAFF. CDR3 in DNA: TGTGCCAGCAGTGACACCCTAGGGTTGGTGGACACTGAAGCTTTCTTT. The genes are TRBV28 and TRBJ1-1, with D unclear. Germline V lookup: CDR1 MDHEN, CDR2 SYDVKM. The V gene lost 5 bases and the J gene lost 3 bases, with 19 bases spanning the gap. CDR3 length: 16 residues.